The rows below give T cell receptor beta chains drawn from one sample of a study of T cell responses to AZD1222 COVID-19 vaccine. Profiled with immunoSEQ multiplex PCR; TCRdb holds only in-frame clones, not every one. The table records fewer than 150,000 clones, 80% to 90% of them present only once. Sequences were derived from peripheral blood, sampled on day 0 of AZD1222 vaccination. These receptors were taken from an adult in good health. CDR3s include the opening cysteine and the closing phenylalanine or tryptophan. D genes are given only for firm matches.

j_call,v_call,d_call,cdr3_nt,cdr3_aa
TRBJ1-2,TRBV11-2,TRBD1,TGTGCCAGCAGCCCGGGACAGGGGGTGACAAAATATGGCTACACCTTC,CASSPGQGVTKYGYTF
TRBJ2-3,TRBV4-3,TRBD2,TGCGCCAGCAGCCAAGCCCCCACTAGCGGGAGTGGGGATACGCAGTATTTT,CASSQAPTSGSGDTQYF
TRBJ2-7,TRBV5-1,TRBD2,TGCGCCAGCGGGACTAGCGGGGTCTACGAGCAGTACTTC,CASGTSGVYEQYF
TRBJ2-1,TRBV7-3,.,TGTGCCAGCAGCATAGCTAGGGGCCAGGGCAATGAGCAGTTCTTC,CASSIARGQGNEQFF
TRBJ2-7,TRBV10-3,.,TGTGCCATCAGTGAGTCTCAAGGAAGATCAAGTGGACGCTACGAGCAGTACTTC,CAISESQGRSSGRYEQYF
TRBJ2-7,TRBV21-1,.,TGTGCCAGCAACCGTTTGGATATTAGCGGGACCGTTAGCTCCTACGAGCAGTACTTC,CASNRLDISGTVSSYEQYF
TRBJ2-5,TRBV19,TRBD2,TGTGCCAGTAGTATAGGTGGCGGGAGAGGGGAGACCCAGTACTTC,CASSIGGGRGETQYF
TRBJ2-1,TRBV3-1/TRBV3-2,.,TGTGCCAGCAGCCAGCTTGGGCTTCGCTCCTACAATGAGCAGTTCTTC,CASSQLGLRSYNEQFF
TRBJ2-5,TRBV7-2,.,TGTGCCAGCAGCCCACAGGCGGGGTTCGGAGAGACCCAGTACTTC,CASSPQAGFGETQYF
TRBJ1-6,TRBV5-1,.,TGCGCCAGCAGGGCCCCGGGGCACGAAGCCTCACCCCTCCACTTT,CASRAPGHEASPLHF
TRBJ2-7,TRBV5-1,TRBD2,TGCGCCAGCAGCTTGGCCAGGTCGCGGGAGAGGTACGAGCAGTACTTC,CASSLARSRERYEQYF
TRBJ1-2,TRBV2,.,TGTGCCAGCAAAGGTGGAGGCGTAGCTAACTATGGCTACACCTTC,CASKGGGVANYGYTF
TRBJ1-2,TRBV5-8,.,TGTGCCACCCAGGCAGGGAACTATGGCTACACCTTC,CATQAGNYGYTF
TRBJ2-3,TRBV5-1,.,TGCGCCAGCAGCTTAGGAGCTAGCACAGATACGCAGTATTTT,CASSLGASTDTQYF
TRBJ1-4,TRBV27,.,TGTGCCAGCAGTCCCCGGACGGGCGCGCTTGAAAAACTGTTTTTT,CASSPRTGALEKLFF
TRBJ2-2,TRBV4-1,TRBD1,TGCGCCAGCAGCTCCGGGACAGTTAACACCGGGGAGCTGTTTTTT,CASSSGTVNTGELFF